Listed below are T cell receptor beta chains from one sample, sequenced in a study of T-cell reconstitution after alpha-beta-depleted transplantation in children. MiXCR was run by TCRdb on the PCR reads, yielding one entry per CDR3 protein. The table lists hundreds of thousands of distinct CDR3 sequences, 15% to 20% of them singletons. Here the sequenced sample was PBMCs from the stem cell graft donor, taken from the stem cell graft. The receptors shown here come from a human donor who donated a stem cell graft to a child with acute myeloid leukemia. The conserved cysteine and the conserved F or W are not part of the CDR3 here. D genes are given only for firm matches.

cdr3_length,j_call,d_call,v_call,cdr3_aa
16,TRBJ2-1,-,TRBV15,ATSRGPGQAGSYNEQF
13,TRBJ2-2,-,TRBV5-1,ASSLDRPDTGELF
15,TRBJ2-6,-,TRBV2,ACCLEAGGTGANVLT
13,TRBJ2-1,-,TRBV7-2,ASSFLPDSNNEQF
11,TRBJ1-6,-,TRBV5-1,ASSLSSNSPLH
11,TRBJ1-2,-,TRBV12-3/TRBV12-4,ASSLYRAYGYT
13,TRBJ2-2,TRBD1,TRBV10-3,AISSGQGFAGELF
10,TRBJ1-2,-,TRBV20-1,SARPAVYGYT
13,TRBJ2-7,-,TRBV5-5,ASSTGIRAGYEQY
13,TRBJ2-3,-,TRBV3-1,ASSQDRGPPDTQY
10,TRBJ1-1,-,TRBV6-1,ASWGGPTEAF
13,TRBJ2-2,TRBD1,TRBV12-3/TRBV12-4,ASSLGQGAAGELF
13,TRBJ2-7,-,TRBV25-1,ASSEFLYGGGEQY